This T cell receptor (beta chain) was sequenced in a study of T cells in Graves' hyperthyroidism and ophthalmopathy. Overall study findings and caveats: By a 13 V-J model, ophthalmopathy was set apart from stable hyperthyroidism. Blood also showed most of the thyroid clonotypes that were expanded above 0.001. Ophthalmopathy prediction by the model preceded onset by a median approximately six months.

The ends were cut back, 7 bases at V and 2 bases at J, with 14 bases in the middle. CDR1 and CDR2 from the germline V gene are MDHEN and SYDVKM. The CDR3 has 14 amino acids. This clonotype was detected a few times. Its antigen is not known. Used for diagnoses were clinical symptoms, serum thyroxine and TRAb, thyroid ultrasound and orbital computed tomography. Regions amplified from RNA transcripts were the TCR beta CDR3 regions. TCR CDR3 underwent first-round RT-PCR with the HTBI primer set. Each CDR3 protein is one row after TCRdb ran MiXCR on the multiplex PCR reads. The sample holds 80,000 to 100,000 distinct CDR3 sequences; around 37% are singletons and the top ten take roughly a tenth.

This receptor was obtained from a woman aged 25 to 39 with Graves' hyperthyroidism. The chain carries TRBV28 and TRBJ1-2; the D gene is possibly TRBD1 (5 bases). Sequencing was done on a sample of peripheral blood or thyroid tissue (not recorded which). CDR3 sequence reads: CASKDGGRNYGYTF. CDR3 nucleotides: TGTGCCAGCAAGGACGGGGGACGGAACTATGGCTACACCTTC.